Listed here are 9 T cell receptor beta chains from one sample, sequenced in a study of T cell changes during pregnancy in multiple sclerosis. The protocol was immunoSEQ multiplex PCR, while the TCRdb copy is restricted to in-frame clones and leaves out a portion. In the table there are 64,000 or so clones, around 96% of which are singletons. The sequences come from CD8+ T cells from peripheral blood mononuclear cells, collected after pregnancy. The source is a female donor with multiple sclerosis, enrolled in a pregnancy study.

The CDR3 DNA follows: TGTGCCACTAAAGTGTTCCGCAATGAGCAGTTCTTC. It translates to CATKVFRNEQFF. This chain joins TRBV27 and TRBJ2-1; no reliable D call. The CDR3 has 12 amino acids. Trimming removed 10 bases at V and 6 bases at J, with 13 bases between. The germline V gene has CDR1 MNHEY and CDR2 SMNVEV (reference sequence).

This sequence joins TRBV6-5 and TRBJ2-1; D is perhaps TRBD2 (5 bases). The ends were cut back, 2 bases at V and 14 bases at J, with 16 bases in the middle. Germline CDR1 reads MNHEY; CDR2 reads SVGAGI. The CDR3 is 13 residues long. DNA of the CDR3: TGTGCCAGCAGTTACGCGGGTTGGGCCGTGGAGTTCTTC. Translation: CASSYAGWAVEFF.

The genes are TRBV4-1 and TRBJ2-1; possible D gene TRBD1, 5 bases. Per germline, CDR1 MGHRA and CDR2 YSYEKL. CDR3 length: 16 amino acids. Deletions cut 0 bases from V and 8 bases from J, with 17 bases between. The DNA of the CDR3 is TGCGCCAGCAGCCAAGAAATGGGGCTTTCAGGCGATGAGCAGTTCTTC. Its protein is CASSQEMGLSGDEQFF.

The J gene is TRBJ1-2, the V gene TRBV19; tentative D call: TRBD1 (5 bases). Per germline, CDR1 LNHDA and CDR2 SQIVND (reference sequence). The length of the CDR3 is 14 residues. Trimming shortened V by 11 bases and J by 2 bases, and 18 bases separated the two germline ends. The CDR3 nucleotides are TGTGCCTCGACGGCAGGGCAGAGAAACTATGGCTACACCTTC. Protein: CASTAGQRNYGYTF.

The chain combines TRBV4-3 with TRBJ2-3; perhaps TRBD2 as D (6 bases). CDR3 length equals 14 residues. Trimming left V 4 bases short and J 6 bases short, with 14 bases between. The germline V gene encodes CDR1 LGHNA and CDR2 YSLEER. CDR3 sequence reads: CASSRGLAMDTQYF. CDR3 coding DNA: TGCGCCAGCAGCCGGGGTCTAGCGATGGATACGCAGTATTTT.

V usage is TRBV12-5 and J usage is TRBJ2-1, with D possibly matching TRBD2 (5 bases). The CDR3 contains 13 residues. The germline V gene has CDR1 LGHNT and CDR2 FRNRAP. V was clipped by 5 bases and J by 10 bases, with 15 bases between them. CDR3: CASGPGVMREQFF. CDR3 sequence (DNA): TGTGCTAGTGGTCCCGGGGTCATGAGGGAGCAGTTCTTC.

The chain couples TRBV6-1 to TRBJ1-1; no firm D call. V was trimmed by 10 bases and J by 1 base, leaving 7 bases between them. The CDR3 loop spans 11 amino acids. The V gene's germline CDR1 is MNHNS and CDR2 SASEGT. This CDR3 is CAILKNTEAFF. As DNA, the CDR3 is TGTGCCATCCTAAAGAACACTGAAGCTTTCTTT.

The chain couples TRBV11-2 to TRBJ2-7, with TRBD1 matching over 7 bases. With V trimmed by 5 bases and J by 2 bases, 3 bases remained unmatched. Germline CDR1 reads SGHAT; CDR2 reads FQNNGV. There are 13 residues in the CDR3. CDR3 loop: CASSRGQTYEQYF. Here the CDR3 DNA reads TGTGCCAGCAGCCGGGGACAGACCTACGAGCAGTACTTC.

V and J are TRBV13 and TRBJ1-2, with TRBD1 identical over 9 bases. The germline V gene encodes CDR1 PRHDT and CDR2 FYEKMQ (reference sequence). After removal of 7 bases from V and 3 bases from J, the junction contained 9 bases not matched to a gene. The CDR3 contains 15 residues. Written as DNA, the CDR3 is TGTGCCAGCACCTCCGCTTGGACAGGGGACTATGGCTACACCTTC. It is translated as CASTSAWTGDYGYTF.